Included here is one T cell receptor beta chain sequence, with context. The CDR3 runs to 14 residues. The junction had 12 bases not matched to a gene; V was cut back by 3 bases and J by 7 bases. Germline loops: CDR1 DFQATT, CDR2 SNEGSKA (reference sequence). Sequencing of TCR beta drew on CD8+ and CD4+ T cells from blood. TEMRA cells were FACS-enriched, unlike CD8+ and CD4+ T cells, which were negatively isolated. These data originate in a study of CD8 T cells in Susac syndrome. Random hexamers were used to reverse transcribe the RNA input (about 0.5 to 1 ug). TCRdb fed the immunoSEQ multiplex PCR reads into MiXCR, producing one record per CDR3 protein. This sample has over 140,000 distinct CDR3 sequences, with about 95% found just once.

Sequenced sample: CD4+ T cells from PBMCs. The receptor was derived from a human donor with Susac syndrome. The chain uses TRBV20-1 and TRBJ2-7; TRBD2 aligns across 7 bases. The CDR3 sequence: CSASLAAGVDEQYF. The CDR3 coding sequence is TGCAGTGCTAGTCTAGCGGCGGGAGTCGATGAGCAGTACTTC.